Listed below are T cell receptor beta chains from one sample, sequenced in a study of T cells after yellow fever vaccination. TCRdb itself ran the 5' RACE reads through MiXCR, one entry per CDR3 protein. The table lists 400,000 or so distinct CDR3 sequences, around a sixth of them singletons. Sequenced here: PBMCs, sampled before the yellow fever booster vaccination. The origin of the receptors is a man younger than 30 who received the YFV17D yellow fever vaccine. The CDR3 runs from the conserved cysteine through the conserved F or W. A D gene is named only where the DNA matches it firmly. Rows may omit the clone size; those that give it use once, few, many or a size class.

v_gene,j_gene,abundance,d_gene,CDR3nt,CDR3aa
TRBV6-1,TRBJ1-6,NA,NA,TGTGCCAGCAGTGAGGGAGATAATTCACCCCTCCACTTT,CASSEGDNSPLHF
TRBV29-1,TRBJ1-2,many,NA,TGCAGCGCCCACCAGAGAGCCTATGGCTACACCTTC,CSAHQRAYGYTF
TRBV7-9,TRBJ2-5,NA,NA,TGTGCCAGCAGCGGTCAAGGACAGCTTGAGGAGACCCAGTACTTC,CASSGQGQLEETQYF
TRBV20-1,TRBJ2-1,few,TRBD2,TGCAGTGCCACCGGGACTAGCGGGGGTTATGAGCAGTTCTTC,CSATGTSGGYEQFF
TRBV18,TRBJ1-1,few,NA,TGTGCCAGCTCCCGGGACGTATCGTATGCTTTCTTT,CASSRDVSYAFF
TRBV7-3,TRBJ2-3,many,TRBD2,TGTGCCAGCAGCTCGCGACTAGCGGGGGACCGCACAGATACGCAGTATTTT,CASSSRLAGDRTDTQYF
TRBV27,TRBJ2-3,NA,TRBD2,TGTGCCAGCAGTCCGACTAGCGGAGGGGTAGGCACAGATACGCAGTATTTT,CASSPTSGGVGTDTQYF
TRBV4-3,TRBJ2-3,few,NA,TGCGCCAGCAGCCAAGAAGGGGGGGCCCCCCGAATGGATACGCAGTATTTT,CASSQEGGAPRMDTQYF
TRBV4-1,TRBJ2-3,NA,TRBD1,TGCGCCAGCAGCCAAGTCTTCATAGGACAGGGGTTATCAGATACGCAGTATTTT,CASSQVFIGQGLSDTQYF
TRBV7-2,TRBJ1-1,few,TRBD1,TGTGCCAGCAGCGGATCAGGGGGCTTGAACACTGAAGCTTTCTTT,CASSGSGGLNTEAFF
TRBV10-3,TRBJ1-5,NA,TRBD1,TGTGCCACCGGACTACAGGGGTACAATCAGCCCCAGCATTTT,CATGLQGYNQPQHF
TRBV25-1,TRBJ2-5,NA,NA,TGTGCCAGCAGTGATGGTGGGCCCGGGACCCAGTACTTC,CASSDGGPGTQYF
TRBV5-1,TRBJ2-5,NA,TRBD1,TGCGCCAGCAGCCTGACAGGGAATAAGGAGACCCAGTACTTC,CASSLTGNKETQYF
TRBV6-1,TRBJ2-1,NA,TRBD1,TGTGCCAGCAGCTCGGGGCTGGGACAGGGTGGCTATGAGCAGTTCTTC,CASSSGLGQGGYEQFF
TRBV3-1,TRBJ1-2,few,NA,TGTGCCAGCAGCCAAGTACGGATTCCGAGATATCAGGAGCCTCCTAACTATGGCTACACCTTC,CASSQVRIPRYQEPPNYGYTF
TRBV5-1,TRBJ2-3,few,NA,TGCGCCAGCAGCTTGGCCGCCAGGGGTGCAGATACGCAGTATTTT,CASSLAARGADTQYF
TRBV5-1,TRBJ2-6,few,NA,TGCGCCAGCAGCTTGGCTCCTGGCAACTCTGGGGCCAACGTCCTGACTTTC,CASSLAPGNSGANVLTF
TRBV6-5,TRBJ2-3,many,TRBD2,TGTGCCAGCAGGTCTTTCGGGGGGTCAGATACGCAGTATTTT,CASRSFGGSDTQYF
TRBV30,TRBJ2-3,NA,NA,TGTGCCTGGAGTGAGGGAGCCTCTAGTCCAGATACGCAGTATTTT,CAWSEGASSPDTQYF
TRBV7-6,TRBJ2-1,NA,NA,TGTGCCAGCAGCTTAGTGTATTCCAGGTCCAGCAATGAGCAGTTCTTC,CASSLVYSRSSNEQFF
TRBV18,TRBJ2-1,few,NA,TGTGCCAGCTCACCATATAGCCGCCCGGGCAATGAGCAGTTCTTC,CASSPYSRPGNEQFF
TRBV6-4,TRBJ2-2,NA,NA,TGTGCCAGCAGCAGTCAGGGGGGGGCGAACACCGGGGAGCTGTTTTTT,CASSSQGGANTGELFF
TRBV3-1,TRBJ1-2,few,NA,TGTGCCAGCAGCAGTCTTGGCAGGGGTGGCTACACCTTC,CASSSLGRGGYTF
TRBV6-5,TRBJ2-1,few,NA,TGTGCCAGCAGTTACTCGACGATCCCCGTAGGGACGTTGCGGGGTCAAGATGCGAATGAGCAGTTCTTC,CASSYSTIPVGTLRGQDANEQFF
TRBV28,TRBJ1-4,NA,NA,TGTGCCAGCAGGTCCCCCCACACAGGGACAAATGAAAAACTGTTTTTT,CASRSPHTGTNEKLFF
TRBV9,TRBJ2-3,few,NA,TGTGCCAGCGGACCCCCGACTAGTGATTCAGATACGCAGTATTTT,CASGPPTSDSDTQYF
TRBV7-2,TRBJ2-3,few,NA,TGTGCCAGCAGCCCCTACCCCCTGGATACGCAGTATTTT,CASSPYPLDTQYF
TRBV6-1,TRBJ1-1,few,NA,TGTGCCAGCAGTGACAGGGTCTACACTGAAGCTTTCTTT,CASSDRVYTEAFF
TRBV29-1,TRBJ1-4,many,NA,TGCAGCGTACGGGCGGGGGCAGAAAATGAAAAACTGTTTTTT,CSVRAGAENEKLFF
TRBV9,TRBJ1-5,NA,NA,TGTGCCAGCAGCGTAAGCGACAATAGCAATCAGCCCCAGCATTTT,CASSVSDNSNQPQHF
TRBV29-1,TRBJ1-2,many,NA,TGCAGCGTTCAAGGGGCGAACTATGGCTACACCTTC,CSVQGANYGYTF
TRBV4-1,TRBJ2-1,few,NA,TGCGCCAGCAGCCAAGTTGGGGGGGCCGTTGAGCAGTTCTTC,CASSQVGGAVEQFF
TRBV7-9,TRBJ2-1,few,TRBD2,TGTGCCAGCAGCCCTCTACTAGCGGGGGGGCCAAATGAGCAGTTCTTC,CASSPLLAGGPNEQFF
TRBV20-1,TRBJ2-2,NA,TRBD2,TGCAGTGCTAGTCGACTAGCTCGAGGCACCGGGGAGCTGTTTTTT,CSASRLARGTGELFF
TRBV3-2,TRBJ2-3,NA,NA,TGTGCCAGCAGCCAAACGGACAGGGAGGGAACAGATACGCAGTATTTT,CASSQTDREGTDTQYF
TRBV21-1,TRBJ2-1,NA,NA,TGTGCCAGCAGAAACAGGCTGAGCTCCTACAATGAGCAGTTCTTC,CASRNRLSSYNEQFF
TRBV29-1,TRBJ1-1,many,NA,TGCAGCGCCCGGGTCACTGAAGCTTTCTTT,CSARVTEAFF
TRBV20-1,TRBJ1-5,many,NA,TGCAGTGCTAGGGGGAGTCTAGGCAATCAGCCCCAGCATTTT,CSARGSLGNQPQHF
TRBV27,TRBJ1-1,NA,NA,TGTGCCAGCAGTTCCCCCACACAATCAGGTTTCACTGAAGCTTTCTTT,CASSSPTQSGFTEAFF
TRBV19,TRBJ1-1,NA,TRBD1,TGTGCCAGTAGGGACAGGGGTTATTTCCCCTCTGCTGAAGCTTTCTTT,CASRDRGYFPSAEAFF
TRBV20-1,TRBJ1-6,NA,NA,TGCAGTGCTGGCAGAACTTCACCCCTCCACTTT,CSAGRTSPLHF
TRBV30,TRBJ2-7,few,NA,TGTGCCTGGAACCAGGGGCCCTACGAGCAGTACTTC,CAWNQGPYEQYF
TRBV7-9,TRBJ2-5,NA,TRBD1,TGTGCCAGCAGCATCAATGGACAGGGCATTCAAGAGACCCAGTACTTC,CASSINGQGIQETQYF
TRBV6-2/TRBV6-3,TRBJ2-2,few,NA,TGTGCCAGCAGAGACAATGGGGAGCTGTTTTTT,CASRDNGELFF
TRBV7-2,TRBJ2-3,NA,NA,TGTGCCACCTTATCGGGGGGCGGAGATACGCAGTATTTT,CATLSGGGDTQYF
TRBV7-8,TRBJ1-6,NA,NA,TGTGCCAGCAGGATCTTAGATAATTCACCCCTCCACTTT,CASRILDNSPLHF
TRBV3-1,TRBJ2-3,few,NA,TGTGCCAGCAGCCTGAACAGGGTAGCCGATACGCAGTATTTT,CASSLNRVADTQYF
TRBV15,TRBJ1-1,few,NA,TGTGCCACCAGCAGAGGGGCCGACACTGAAGCTTTCTTT,CATSRGADTEAFF